Sequencing of this T cell receptor beta chain was carried out in a study of OX40 agonist ivuxolimab in advanced cancers. Study results and caveats: Among the lowest peripheral clonal expansion occurred in 0.1-3.0 mg/kg partial responders.

Profiling relied on immunoSEQ multiplex PCR, and the TCRdb table lists in-frame clones only, not all of them. The top ten clones hold roughly 56% of a sample with about 46,000 clones, 88% of them seen once. Regarding this clone: Its target is unknown.

This CDR3 has 15 amino acids. The V end was cut by 2 bases, the J end by 5 bases, with 15 bases between. The germline CDR1 and CDR2 sequences are MNHEY and SVGAGI. The TCR originated in an adult with an advanced solid tumor such as melanoma, head and neck, liver or kidney cancer. Sequenced material: CD4+ or CD8+ T cells sorted from blood, taken in a trial of the OX40 agonist ivuxolimab. This chain uses TRBV6-5 with TRBJ1-1; no clear D. The CDR3 bases are TGTGCCAGCAGTTACCGAGGACGGCGGGGAACTGAAGCTTTCTTT. Protein sequence: CASSYRGRRGTEAFF.